One sample yielded the 30 T cell receptor beta chains listed below, sequenced in a study of CD8 T cells in ankylosing spondylitis. TCRdb redid the calling of the 5' RACE reads with MiXCR, one entry per CDR3 protein. This repertoire shows a few hundred thousand distinct CDR3 sequences, less than 25% found once; its top ten account for 3.5%. The sample was blood, either unsorted or a sorted T cell fraction (not recorded which). These receptors originate from a female donor with ankylosing spondylitis or in good health (not recorded which).

V usage is TRBV28 and J usage is TRBJ2-2; D is possibly TRBD1 or TRBD2 (5 bases each). The CDR3 sequence is 16 residues long. Trimming took 2 bases from V and 0 from J, leaving 10 bases between them. The V gene's germline CDR1 is MDHEN and CDR2 SYDVKM. The CDR3, as DNA: TGTGCCAGCAGTTTAATCCGGGACGCGAACACCGGGGAGCTGTTTTTT. It is translated as CASSLIRDANTGELFF.

The gene calls are TRBV20-1 and TRBJ2-3; maybe TRBD2 (6 bases). CDR1 is DFQATT and CDR2 is SNEGSKA in the germline V gene (reference sequence). The CDR3 covers 16 residues. V dropped 6 bases and J dropped 2 bases, with 21 bases sitting between them. In DNA, the CDR3 is TGCAGTGCGCCTCGGAGGGTCAGCGGATTCACAGATACGCAGTATTTT. It encodes CSAPRRVSGFTDTQYF.

The genes are TRBV6-5 and TRBJ2-2, with TRBD2 as a possible D gene (5 bases). Trimming cost V 6 bases and J 5 bases, with 16 bases left between them. The CDR3 is 15 residues long. CDR1 and CDR2 (germline): MNHEY, SVGAGI. The CDR3 DNA reads TGTGCCAGCAGCTATCCAACTAGGGCGACCGGGGAGCTGTTTTTT. Protein product: CASSYPTRATGELFF.

This clonotype occurred a few times. J is TRBJ1-2 and V is TRBV20-1, with 7 nucleotides matching TRBD1. The CDR3 runs to 15 residues. V lost 0 bases, J lost 5 bases, and 9 bases stayed unmatched. Germline CDR1 DFQATT, CDR2 SNEGSKA (reference sequence). The chain's CDR3 is CSARDGHRGEYGYTF. The CDR3, as DNA: TGCAGTGCTAGAGATGGTCACAGGGGTGAATATGGCTACACCTTC.

The chain combines TRBV4-3 with TRBJ2-1; 12 bases are a match to TRBD2. V dropped 4 bases and J dropped 6; count of bases not matched to a gene: 10. Germline V lookup: CDR1 LGHNA, CDR2 YSLEER. The CDR3 runs to 17 residues. The CDR3 region is CASSPGTSGWTINEQFF. The CDR3, as DNA: TGCGCCAGCAGCCCAGGGACTAGCGGGTGGACTATCAATGAGCAGTTCTTC.

The J gene is TRBJ1-2, the V gene TRBV5-1; D is undetermined. The V gene lost 0 bases and the J gene lost 6 bases, with 6 bases spanning the gap. The length of the CDR3 is 12 residues. Looked up from germline, CDR1 is SGHRS and CDR2 is YFSETQ. The CDR3 is CASSLGWDGYTF. CDR3 in DNA: TGCGCCAGCAGCTTGGGTTGGGATGGCTACACCTTC.

This clonotype was counted only a few times. V and J are TRBV20-1 and TRBJ2-5; no definite D call. The V end was cut by 0 bases, the J end by 5 bases, with 10 bases between. CDR1 and CDR2 (germline): DFQATT, SNEGSKA (reference sequence). The CDR3 is 13 residues long. The CDR3 coding sequence is TGCAGTGCTAGAGAATCCGTTAGGGAGACCCAGTACTTC. Its translation: CSARESVRETQYF.

Concerning this clonotype itself: The CDR3 carries no conserved terminal phenylalanine or tryptophan, so it likely arises from a read error. The chain couples TRBV20-1 to TRBJ2-7; 12 bases match TRBD2. Germline V gives CDR1 DFQATT, CDR2 SNEGSKA (reference sequence). This CDR3 contains 15 residues. The J segment lost 2 bases and the V segment lost 2 bases, leaving 4 bases of the junction unmatched. Here the CDR3 reads CSARLAGGPTYEQYL. The CDR3 DNA is TGCAGTGCTAGACTAGCGGGAGGGCCCACCTACGAGCAGTACCTC.

This clonotype appeared a single time. The chain has TRBV25-1 and TRBJ2-2; D gene ambiguous. CDR1 is MGHDK, CDR2 SYGVNS, per germline. Trimming stripped 0 bases from V and 4 bases from J, with 6 bases between. CDR3 length: 14 residues. DNA for the CDR3: TGTGCCAGCAGTGAATATACAGCCACCGGGGAGCTGTTTTTT. It translates to CASSEYTATGELFF.

The V call is TRBV3-1, the J call TRBJ2-7, with D tentatively TRBD2 (6 bases). This CDR3 is 13 amino acids long. Germline lookup yields CDR1 LGHDT and CDR2 YNNKEL (reference sequence). Deletions cut 3 bases from V and 9 bases from J, with 15 bases between. The CDR3 nucleotides are TGTGCCAGCAGCCATAATCTAGGGGAGGTGCAGTACTTC. The encoded protein is CASSHNLGEVQYF.

This clonotype was seen more than once but under ten times. The CDR3 region is CASSLGAGLAGLGEQFF. The CDR3 DNA follows: TGCGCCAGCAGCCTCGGGGCAGGACTAGCGGGATTGGGTGAGCAGTTCTTC. The genes are TRBV4-3 and TRBJ2-1, with TRBD2 matching over 12 bases. The germline CDR1 and CDR2 sequences are LGHNA and YSLEER. The CDR3 extends over 17 amino acids. The V and J ends lost 4 bases and 9 bases, in that order; junction bases with no gene match: 13.

CDR3 DNA sequence: TGTGCCAGCAGTTCCGGACGGAAGCAGTACTTC. Translating it yields CASSSGRKQYF. The rearrangement joins TRBV12-3 or TRBV12-4 to TRBJ2-7; no clear D gene. Trimming took 4 bases from V and 8 from J, leaving 9 bases between them. The CDR3 consists of 11 residues.

The table lists this clonotype with a few counts. The rearrangement joins TRBV6-6 to TRBJ2-5; D gene uncertain. The DNA end lines up better with TRBJ2-3; the J call may be wrong. Germline CDR1 and CDR2: MNHNY and SVGAGI (reference sequence). CDR3 length: 12 amino acids. CDR3 residues: CASSLGSGTQYF. The CDR3, as DNA: TGTGCCAGCAGCCTAGGTTCGGGTACGCAGTATTTT.

This chain connects TRBV29-1 to TRBJ1-4; no definite D call. Germline values: CDR1 SQVTM, CDR2 ANQGSEA. With 4 bases removed from V and 8 bases from J, the gap between germline ends came to 14 bases. The CDR3 totals 13 residues. CDR3 residues: CSVGGLEREKLFF. CDR3 coding DNA: TGCAGCGTTGGTGGGCTTGAAAGGGAAAAACTGTTTTTT.

The gene calls are TRBV20-1 and TRBJ2-3; D perhaps matches TRBD2 (5 bases). CDR3 size: 15 residues. V dropped 2 bases and J dropped 2 bases, with 14 bases sitting between them. Germline CDR1 DFQATT, CDR2 SNEGSKA (reference sequence). This CDR3 is CSARRSGSPTDTQYF. CDR3 in DNA: TGCAGTGCTAGAAGGAGCGGAAGCCCCACAGATACGCAGTATTTT.

Many counts were recorded for this clonotype. CDR3 sequence reads: CSARPSLGSGYNEQFF. The CDR3 DNA follows: TGCAGTGCTAGACCTTCGCTGGGGAGCGGCTACAATGAGCAGTTCTTC. V is TRBV20-1 and J is TRBJ2-1; the D gene is possibly TRBD2 (5 bases). Trimming left V 2 bases short and J 3 bases short, with 17 bases between. Germline values: CDR1 DFQATT, CDR2 SNEGSKA (reference sequence). The CDR3 consists of 16 residues.

The chain joins TRBV15 to TRBJ2-4; TRBD2 aligns across 13 bases. With 2 bases clipped from V and 8 bases from J, the junction kept 3 bases outside the gene matches. There are 15 residues in the CDR3. From germline, CDR1 is LNHNV and CDR2 YYDKDF (reference sequence). The CDR3 DNA reads TGTGCCACCAGCAGACAACTAGCGGGAGGGGACATTCAGTACTTC. The encoded protein is CATSRQLAGGDIQYF.

This clonotype was detected a few times. The CDR3 region has the DNA TGTGCCAGCAGCCCCGGGGTAGCGGGAGCCAAGCAGTACTTC. This translates into CASSPGVAGAKQYF. The chain combines TRBV6-4 with TRBJ2-7; 9 positions agree with TRBD2. The CDR3 is 14 amino acids. V lost 6 bases, J lost 8 bases, and 11 bases stayed unmatched. CDR1 is MRHNA, CDR2 SNTAGT, per germline.

This clonotype was seen ten or more times. CDR3: CSAQGKGNQPQHF. As DNA, the CDR3 is TGCAGTGCCCAGGGGAAGGGCAATCAGCCCCAGCATTTT. This sequence joins TRBV20-1 and TRBJ1-5; maybe TRBD1 (6 bases). The CDR3 covers 13 residues. V was trimmed by 6 bases and J by 2 bases, leaving 11 bases between them. From germline, CDR1 is DFQATT and CDR2 SNEGSKA (reference sequence).

The J gene is TRBJ2-2, the V gene TRBV7-6, with 7 nucleotides matching TRBD2. From germline, CDR1 is SGHVS and CDR2 FNYEAQ. Trimming at V came to 0 bases and at J to 1 base, leaving 14 bases not matched to a gene. The CDR3 totals 20 residues. The CDR3 spells CASSLAWRLALTRNTGELFF. The CDR3 DNA follows: TGTGCCAGCAGCTTAGCGTGGCGACTAGCTCTCACGAGGAACACCGGGGAGCTGTTTTTT.

V gene TRBV6-1 combines with J gene TRBJ2-3; 10 nucleotides agree with TRBD2. The CDR3 contains 15 residues. V lost 5 bases and J lost 7; bases outside the gene matches: 9. Germline V gene lookup returns CDR1 MNHNS and CDR2 SASEGT. This chain's CDR3 is CASSRSGRAEHTQYF. CDR3 in DNA: TGTGCCAGCAGTCGGAGCGGGAGGGCCGAACATACGCAGTATTTT.

Worth noting for this clonotype: This CDR3 fails to terminate in the conserved phenylalanine or tryptophan, so it likely reflects a read error. J is TRBJ1-2 and V is TRBV5-5; 9 nucleotides agree with TRBD1. This CDR3 has 14 residues. J gave up 7 bases and V 2 bases, and 6 bases lay outside the gene matches. Germline CDR1 and CDR2: SGHKS and YYEKEE (reference sequence). In DNA form, the CDR3 reads TGTGCCAGCAGCTTACCTGGACAGGGGTTTGGCTACACCTTA. It is translated as CASSLPGQGFGYTL.

The genes are TRBV5-5 and TRBJ2-4; D call uncertain. CDR3 length: 14 amino acids. V was cut by 2 bases and J by 6 bases, with 12 bases left in between. Germline CDR1 SGHKS, CDR2 YYEKEE (reference sequence). Here the CDR3 reads CASSLPPVLNIQYF. DNA for the CDR3: TGTGCCAGCAGCTTACCCCCGGTTTTAAACATTCAGTACTTC.

This clonotype was recorded at least ten times. The V and J genes are TRBV29-1 and TRBJ1-1, with unresolved D. Trimming left V 6 bases short and J 0 bases short, with 11 bases between. Germline V CDR1 and CDR2: SQVTM, ANQGSEA. The length of the CDR3 is 13 residues. CDR3 residues: CSVRTDLNTEAFF. The CDR3, as DNA: TGCAGCGTCAGGACCGACCTGAACACTGAAGCTTTCTTT.

The V and J genes are TRBV10-3 and TRBJ1-6, with D unresolved. CDR1 is ENHRY and CDR2 is SYGVKD in the germline V gene. This CDR3 is 15 amino acids long. Deletions cut 11 bases from V and 8 bases from J, with 22 bases between. The CDR3 sequence: CASSPGRYRDSPLHF. CDR3 coding DNA: TGTGCCTCCTCCCCAGGACGTTATCGGGATTCACCCCTCCACTTT.

V gene TRBV30 combines with J gene TRBJ2-1; D ambiguous. The germline V gene encodes CDR1 GTSNPN and CDR2 SVGIG (reference sequence). Trimming cost V 0 bases and J 6 bases, with 18 bases left between them. CDR3 length: 16 amino acids. CDR3 nucleotide sequence: TGTGCCTGGAGTGTACGTCGGGCTCCCCCCCTCAATGAGCAGTTCTTC. This translates into CAWSVRRAPPLNEQFF.

This clonotype came up many times. The gene calls are TRBV12-3 or TRBV12-4 and TRBJ2-1; 8 bases agree with TRBD2. The CDR3 consists of 16 residues. Trimming took 5 bases from V and 3 from J; bases not matched to a gene: 9. This CDR3 is CASSPQLAVYYNEQFF. The CDR3 nucleotides are TGTGCCAGCAGTCCCCAACTAGCGGTCTACTACAATGAGCAGTTCTTC.

This clonotype showed up many times. V and J are TRBV10-3 and TRBJ2-6; 12 bases match TRBD2. Trimming removed 10 bases from V and 0 bases from J; junction bases left unmatched: 4. CDR1 and CDR2 (germline): ENHRY, SYGVKD. The length of the CDR3 is 16 residues. The DNA for the CDR3 is TGTGCCACGACTAGCGGGAGTGACTCTGGGGCCAACGTCCTGACTTTC. Protein: CATTSGSDSGANVLTF.

This clonotype was observed a handful of times. The gene calls are TRBV29-1 and TRBJ2-7; 8 bases map to TRBD2. Trimming took 4 bases from V and 0 from J; bases not matched to a gene: 5. The CDR3 is made up of 14 amino acids. Germline values: CDR1 SQVTM, CDR2 ANQGSEA. CDR3 amino acids: CSVAPSGFSYEQYF. CDR3 coding DNA: TGCAGCGTTGCCCCTAGCGGGTTCTCCTACGAGCAGTACTTC.

In its sample, this clonotype was seen a few times. The rearrangement uses TRBV7-2 and TRBJ2-5; D possibly corresponds to TRBD2 (5 bases). V lost 1 base, J lost 1 base, and 10 bases lay in between. The CDR3 sequence is 15 residues long. Germline CDR1 is SGHTA and CDR2 is FQGNSA. The CDR3 sequence is CASSLVEGSQETQYF. Here the CDR3 DNA reads TGTGCCAGCAGCTTAGTTGAGGGATCCCAAGAGACCCAGTACTTC.